These 32 T cell receptor beta chains came from one sample sequenced in a study of regulatory T cells in long-lasting Graves disease. The time point here: newly diagnosed GD, antithyroid drugs for less than 3 months. Researchers made the TCR library from RNA that was extracted from PBMCs. iRepertoire HTBI primers and Arm-PCR of CDR3 regions built TCR beta libraries. In TCRdb, the multiplex PCR reads were re-called with MiXCR into one record per CDR3 protein. The data contain about 240,000 distinct CDR3 sequences, 20% to 25% of them singletons. The sample consisted of peripheral blood mononuclear cells (PBMCs), taken at new diagnosis, from a patient treated with antithyroid drugs. The receptors were gathered from a female donor with Graves disease.

This clonotype appeared a few times. The CDR3 reads CASSHWTGQSSGANVLTF. CDR3 DNA: TGTGCCAGCAGCCACTGGACAGGGCAGAGCTCTGGGGCCAACGTCCTGACTTTC. The chain combines TRBV3-1 with TRBJ2-6, with 8 positions matching TRBD1. The trim removed 3 bases at V and 0 bases at J, leaving 7 bases unmatched. Germline CDR1 LGHDT, CDR2 YNNKEL (reference sequence). The CDR3 is made up of 18 amino acids.

This clonotype was seen ten or more times. The DNA for the CDR3 is TGCAGTGCTAGTCGGGTTCAGGATGAGCCCCAGCATTTT. It codes for CSASRVQDEPQHF. J is TRBJ1-5 and V is TRBV20-1; D is unresolved. The CDR3 is made up of 13 amino acids. In germline, CDR1 is DFQATT, CDR2 SNEGSKA (reference sequence). Trimming took off 3 bases at V and 8 bases at J, with 14 bases between the two ends.

The J gene is TRBJ2-1, the V gene TRBV20-1; D remains ambiguous. The end of the DNA is better explained by TRBJ2-5, so the J call may be wrong. Germline values: CDR1 DFQATT, CDR2 SNEGSKA (reference sequence). This CDR3 has 15 residues. In nucleotides, the CDR3 is TGCAGTGCCCCGAGAGGTGGAACTTTGCAAGAGACCCAGTACTTC. It translates to CSAPRGGTLQETQYF.

This clonotype was counted ten times or more. The chain employs TRBV5-1 and TRBJ2-7; D might be TRBD2 (6 bases). The CDR3 loop spans 16 amino acids. V was cut by 0 bases and J by 0 bases, with 13 bases left in between. CDR1 SGHRS and CDR2 YFSETQ come from the germline V gene. The CDR3 nucleotides are TGCGCCAGCAGCTTGGATGGCGGGGTCAGCTCCTACGAGCAGTACTTC. Translating it yields CASSLDGGVSSYEQYF.

This clonotype was observed a few times. One base away lies a much larger clone, so this may be a sequencing read error. The rearrangement uses TRBV7-8 and TRBJ2-1; 8 nucleotides align to TRBD2. Germline CDR1 and CDR2: SGHVS and FQNEAQ. The CDR3 covers 15 residues. CDR3 sequence: CASSFSGSSYNKQFF. As DNA, the CDR3 is TGTGCCAGCAGCTTCAGCGGGAGCTCCTACAATAAGCAGTTCTTC.

This clonotype has ten or more counts. This chain uses TRBV13 with TRBJ2-5, with 11 bases that match TRBD1. The CDR3 length is 16 residues. V lost 5 bases and J lost 9; bases outside the gene matches: 14. Germline loops: CDR1 PRHDT, CDR2 FYEKMQ (reference sequence). CDR3 bases: TGTGCCAGCAGCGGACCGGGACAGGGGGAGAGATGGTCCCAGTACTTC. It yields the protein CASSGPGQGERWSQYF.

V and J are TRBV7-2 and TRBJ1-6; the D gene is possibly TRBD1 (6 bases). V was cut by 5 bases and J by 0 bases, with 14 bases left in between. The CDR3 totals 17 residues. Germline loops: CDR1 SGHTA, CDR2 FQGNSA. CDR3: CASSTPGHNSYNSPLHF. The CDR3 coding sequence is TGTGCCAGCAGCACCCCGGGACACAACTCCTATAATTCACCCCTCCACTTT.

This clonotype was seen at least ten times. The chain links TRBV7-2 to TRBJ1-6; the D gene is possibly TRBD1 (6 bases). Trimming stripped 5 bases from V and 4 bases from J, with 15 bases between. CDR1 and CDR2 (germline): SGHTA, FQGNSA. The length of the CDR3 is 16 residues. In DNA, the CDR3 is TGTGCCAGCAGCAGCGGACAGCTTCTATATAATTCACCCCTCCACTTT. Translating gives CASSSGQLLYNSPLHF.

Concerning this clonotype: Given the absence of the conserved phenylalanine or tryptophan at the CDR3 end, a read error is likely. The chain recombines TRBV5-5 with TRBJ1-2; D is uncertain. The CDR3 is 14 amino acids. V shed 4 bases and J shed 0 bases, with 10 bases lying between them. The germline V gene encodes CDR1 SGHKS and CDR2 YYEKEE (reference sequence). The chain's CDR3 is CASSQDVTNYGYTL. The CDR3 nucleotides are TGTGCCAGCAGCCAGGACGTAACTAACTATGGCTACACCCTC.

This clonotype was detected ten times or more. The chain recombines TRBV24-1 with TRBJ2-3; D unclear. Trimming took off 5 bases at V and 5 bases at J, with 16 bases between the two ends. CDR3 length: 15 amino acids. Germline V gene lookup returns CDR1 KGHDR and CDR2 SFDVKD. The DNA of the CDR3 is TGTGCCACCAGTGGCGCGACAAGGGCAGGAGATACGCAGTATTTT. Residues: CATSGATRAGDTQYF.

In its sample, this clonotype was seen many times. The chain is built from TRBV29-1 and TRBJ1-5; D unclear. Per germline, CDR1 SQVTM and CDR2 ANQGSEA. The V gene lost 7 bases and the J gene lost 4 bases, with 14 bases spanning the gap. The length of the CDR3 is 13 residues. The CDR3 DNA reads as TGCAGCGCCGCGAGGGCCCTTAATCAGCCCCAGCATTTT. Its translation: CSAARALNQPQHF.

There are many counts of this clonotype. The chain employs TRBV12-3 or TRBV12-4 and TRBJ2-7; D may be TRBD2 (6 bases). This CDR3 is 12 amino acids long. The CDR3 spells CASSLKRGNVVV. DNA for the CDR3: TGTGCCAGCAGTTTAAAGCGCGGGAACGTTGTTGTC.

This clonotype was seen only a few times. This chain links TRBV18 with TRBJ1-1; a weak D match, TRBD1 (6 bases). CDR1 KGHSH and CDR2 LQKENI come from the germline V gene. The CDR3 contains 13 residues. Trimming pared 5 bases from V and 3 bases from J, leaving 10 bases between. CDR3 nucleotide sequence: TGTGCCAGCTCAACAGGGTTGGACACTGAAGCTTTCTTT. Amino acid sequence: CASSTGLDTEAFF.

This clonotype has at least ten counts. The chain combines TRBV7-9 with TRBJ2-7; no clear D. The CDR3 consists of 14 residues. Germline V gene lookup returns CDR1 SEHNR and CDR2 FQNEAQ (reference sequence). Deletions cut 1 base from V and 2 bases from J, with 9 bases between. The CDR3 sequence is CASSLGSTPYEQYF. The CDR3 DNA sequence: TGTGCCAGCAGCTTAGGGTCCACCCCCTACGAGCAGTACTTC.

This clonotype was seen repeatedly, ten times or more. This sequence joins TRBV12-3 or TRBV12-4 and TRBJ2-7; 11 bases agree with TRBD2. The CDR3 is 17 amino acids. Germline trimming cut 3 bases from V and 3 bases from J; bases unmatched to any gene: 10. CDR3 sequence reads: CASSFASGRMGGYEQYF. The CDR3 DNA sequence: TGTGCCAGCAGTTTCGCTAGCGGGAGGATGGGAGGCTACGAGCAGTACTTC.

A few counts support this clonotype. The chain carries TRBV10-2 and TRBJ2-5; D not certain. CDR3 length equals 18 residues. Per germline, CDR1 WSHSY and CDR2 SAAADI. Between the trimmed V and J ends, which lost 9 bases and 1 base, there was a span of 27 bases. The CDR3, as DNA: TGCGCCAGTCGGCCAAGACCAAATCTTGGGTTAGGCCAAGAGACCCAGTACTTC. It codes for CASRPRPNLGLGQETQYF.

This clonotype was detected ten times or more. CDR3: CASSGGTYEQYF. The DNA for the CDR3 is TGTGCCAGCAGTGGGGGTACCTACGAGCAGTACTTC. The rearrangement joins TRBV6-2 or TRBV6-3 to TRBJ2-7; D possibly uses TRBD1 or TRBD2 (5 bases each). The germline CDR1 and CDR2 sequences are MNHEY and SVGEGT. This CDR3 comprises 12 residues. V lost 5 bases and J lost 2, with 7 bases in between.

This clonotype was detected ten times or more. This chain links TRBV20-1 with TRBJ1-5, with D hard to call. CDR1 is DFQATT and CDR2 is SNEGSKA in the germline V gene (reference sequence). The germline V and J ends were trimmed by 3 bases and 3 bases, with 9 bases remaining between them. This CDR3 is built from 13 residues. The CDR3 DNA follows: TGCAGTGCTAGTCGGGATTCCAATCAGCCCCAGCATTTT. Amino acid sequence: CSASRDSNQPQHF.

This clonotype was picked up many times. J is TRBJ2-1 and V is TRBV12-3 or TRBV12-4, with 14 positions matching TRBD2. This CDR3 comprises 15 residues. V was pared by 5 bases and J by 7 bases, with 4 bases of the junction left unmatched. The CDR3 DNA follows: TGTGCCAGCAGTCCTGGGACTAGCGGGGGTAATGAGCAGTTCTTC. Protein product: CASSPGTSGGNEQFF.

This clonotype has at least ten counts. The chain couples TRBV6-1 to TRBJ2-3; TRBD1 matches 7 bases. CDR1 is MNHNS, CDR2 SASEGT, per germline. CDR3 length equals 16 residues. V was clipped by 5 bases and J by 5 bases; unmatched bases: 13. The CDR3 bases are TGTGCCAGCAGTCCCACAGGGGCCCTGGCGGGAGATACGCAGTATTTT. This gives the protein CASSPTGALAGDTQYF.

This chain uses TRBV10-3 with TRBJ1-1; D gene uncertain. The CDR3 is made up of 13 amino acids. Looked up from germline, CDR1 is ENHRY and CDR2 is SYGVKD. V dropped 6 bases and J dropped 1 base, with 9 bases sitting between them. Here the CDR3 reads CAISPNQNTEAFF. For the CDR3, the DNA is TGTGCCATCAGCCCTAATCAGAACACTGAAGCTTTCTTT.

This clonotype was seen ten or more times. This chain uses TRBV6-5 with TRBJ1-1, with D uncertain. Trimming left V 2 bases short and J 3 bases short, with 16 bases between. The CDR3 is 16 residues long. Germline lookup yields CDR1 MNHEY and CDR2 SVGAGI. The CDR3 region is CASSYGSELRDTEAFF. In DNA, the CDR3 is TGTGCCAGCAGTTACGGGTCCGAGCTCCGTGACACTGAAGCTTTCTTT.

In its sample, this clonotype was seen many times. V gene TRBV24-1 combines with J gene TRBJ2-6; D possibly corresponds to TRBD2 (6 bases). Germline loops: CDR1 KGHDR, CDR2 SFDVKD. The CDR3 is 15 residues long. The germline V and J ends were trimmed by 4 bases and 1 base, with 7 bases remaining between them. CDR3: CATSDGTSGANVLTF. As DNA, the CDR3 is TGTGCCACCAGTGACGGGACTTCTGGGGCCAACGTCCTGACTTTC.

This clonotype has at least ten counts. The chain employs TRBV20-1 and TRBJ2-3; possibly TRBD1 or TRBD2 for D (6 bases each). Germline V gives CDR1 DFQATT, CDR2 SNEGSKA (reference sequence). With 3 bases removed from V and 10 bases from J, the gap between germline ends came to 14 bases. CDR3 length: 12 amino acids. The CDR3 region has the DNA TGCAGTGCTAGTGACGGGGGCGGATCGCAGTATTTT. This codes for CSASDGGGSQYF.

The sample holds many counts of this clonotype. The genes are TRBV30 and TRBJ1-6; 7 bases align to TRBD1. Germline V lookup: CDR1 GTSNPN, CDR2 SVGIG (reference sequence). The CDR3 has 15 residues. Trimming removed 4 bases from V and 0 bases from J; junction bases left unmatched: 3. The CDR3: CAWKWDSSYNSPLHF. CDR3 bases: TGTGCCTGGAAATGGGACAGCTCCTATAATTCACCCCTCCACTTT. The variable domain in full, completed from reference TRBV30 and TRBJ1-6, reads SQTIHQWPATLVQPVGSPLSLECTVEGTSNPNLYWYRQAAGRGLQLLFYSVGIGQISSEVPQNLSASRPQDRQFILSSKKLLLSDSGFYLCAWKWDSSYNSPLHFGNGTRLTVT.

At least ten counts were recorded for this clonotype. This chain uses TRBV7-2 with TRBJ2-7, with TRBD2 matching over 8 bases. The V gene end was trimmed by 5 bases and the J gene end by 6 bases; junction bases not matched to a gene: 12. Looked up from germline, CDR1 is SGHTA and CDR2 is FQGNSA. This CDR3 has 15 residues. CDR3 amino acids: CASSPPGGRFREQYF. CDR3 in DNA: TGTGCCAGCAGCCCGCCGGGCGGGAGGTTTCGCGAGCAGTACTTC.

This clonotype was counted ten times or more. J is TRBJ1-1 and V is TRBV4-1; D is undetermined. V was cut by 0 bases and J by 5 bases, with 13 bases left in between. CDR3 length equals 15 residues. Germline V gene lookup returns CDR1 MGHRA and CDR2 YSYEKL. The CDR3 DNA is TGCGCCAGCAGCCAAGATTCGCCAGGAGGAACTGAAGCTTTCTTT. It encodes CASSQDSPGGTEAFF.

In this sample, this clonotype turned up many times. The chain combines TRBV7-2 with TRBJ2-3, with TRBD2 identical over 10 bases. The junction had 8 bases not matched to a gene; V was cut back by 5 bases and J by 6 bases. Per germline, CDR1 SGHTA and CDR2 FQGNSA. The CDR3 contains 15 residues. CDR3 loop: CASSPRLAGADTQYF. CDR3 nucleotide sequence: TGTGCCAGCAGCCCCCGACTAGCGGGCGCGGATACGCAGTATTTT. The whole variable domain, filled in from reference TRBV7-2 and TRBJ2-3, reads GAGVSQSPSNKVTEKGKDVELRCDPISGHTALYWYRQSLGQGLEFLIYFQGNSAPDKSGLPSDRFSAERTGGSVSTLTIQRTQQEDSAVYLCASSPRLAGADTQYFGPGTRLTVL.

This clonotype was seen repeatedly, ten times or more. V gene TRBV10-3 combines with J gene TRBJ1-1; D remains unclear. The CDR3 is 13 amino acids. Trimming cost V 3 bases and J 3 bases, with 8 bases left between them. Germline V gene sequence: CDR1 ENHRY, CDR2 SYGVKD. In nucleotides, the CDR3 is TGTGCCATCAGTGACAGGTGGGACACTGAAGCTTTCTTT. Encoded protein: CAISDRWDTEAFF.

This clonotype was counted many times. This chain links TRBV5-1 with TRBJ2-3; a weak D match, TRBD1 (6 bases). The CDR3 is 15 amino acids. The V gene lost 4 bases and the J gene lost 9 bases, with 21 bases spanning the gap. Germline V gene data show CDR1 as SGHRS and CDR2 as YFSETQ. The CDR3: CASSIEPGQRHTQYF. DNA of the CDR3: TGCGCCAGCAGCATTGAACCCGGACAGCGCCACACGCAGTATTTT.

The chain has TRBV28 and TRBJ2-7; 7 nucleotides match TRBD1. V trimming: 6 bases; J trimming: 2 bases; junction bases outside the gene matches: 10. The CDR3 contains 15 residues. Germline lookup yields CDR1 MDHEN and CDR2 SYDVKM. CDR3 protein: CASSSAGTDTYEQYF. DNA of the CDR3: TGTGCCAGCAGCTCTGCCGGGACAGACACCTACGAGCAGTACTTC. Full variable domain (remainder filled in from reference TRBV28 and TRBJ2-7): DVKVTQSSRYLVKRTGEKVFLECVQDMDHENMFWYRQDPGLGLRLIYFSYDVKMKEKGDIPEGYSVSREKKERFSLILESASTNQTSMYLCASSSAGTDTYEQYFGPGTRLTVT.

Comments on this clonotype: A far larger clone is one base from this, pointing to a likely read error. J is TRBJ2-1 and V is TRBV7-9; D tentatively reads TRBD1 or TRBD2 (6 bases each). The germline V gene encodes CDR1 SEHNR and CDR2 FQNEAQ (reference sequence). The CDR3 runs to 15 residues. The CDR3 coding sequence is TGTGCCAGCAGACTTGGGGGGCCAACCTACAATGACCAGTTCTTC. This sequence encodes CASRLGGPTYNDQFF. Looking up the rest from reference TRBV7-9 and TRBJ2-1 gives the full variable domain: DTGVSQNPRHKITKRGQNVTFRCDPISEHNRLYWYRQTLGQGPEFLTYFQNEAQLEKSRLLSDRFSAERPKGSFSTLEIQRTEQGDSAMYLCASRLGGPTYNDQFFGPGTRLTVL.